This TCR beta chain originates from a study of CD8 T cells in ankylosing spondylitis (dated 2017 in TCRdb). Context from the whole study: The study profiled T cell receptor beta repertoires in healthy donors and ankylosing spondylitis patients to find disease-linked TCR variants. The whole study cohort included 108 healthy donors and 20 to 30 ankylosing spondylitis patients. Peripheral blood was sampled, and synovial fluid was additionally collected from ankylosing spondylitis patients.

Overall study results and their limits: The disease-linked clones were reported to be significantly enriched in matched synovial fluid samples from ankylosing spondylitis patients. A TCR beta motif made up of seven or eight highly homologous amino acid variants appeared to be characteristic of blood from ankylosing spondylitis patients. The disease-linked clones had a CD8+ phenotype and were found at relatively low frequencies in peripheral blood. Some motif variants had previously been reported in the synovial fluid and blood of reactive arthritis patients, which suggests shared mechanisms of disease initiation.

This clonotype was seen a handful of times. The target of this receptor is not known. Base qualities are not recorded, but no much larger clone differs from it by a single base. The sequencer listed for this sample is Illumina HiSeq 2500. Quantitative 5'-RACE with molecular barcodes was used to prepare TCR beta libraries. Concerning the study's data processing: To identify disease-linked TCR variants, a new computational method was used, one built on a probabilistic model of VDJ rearrangement. TCRdb applied fastp at Q25 and MiXCR to the public reads, then kept only in-frame beta chains. Each CDR3 protein appears once, grouped with its most common genes and DNA. TCRdb, not the original authors, processed these V and J calls. The sample contains about 300,000 distinct CDR3 sequences, around 20% of them found a single time. Of the sample, about 3.5% falls within the top ten clones. V trim: 4 bases; J trim: 2 bases; unmatched bases: 10. The CDR3 runs 17 residues from the cysteine to the phenylalanine. Just CDR3 DNA is preserved here, 51 bases in frame from base 1. CDR1 LGHNA and CDR2 YSLEER were looked up in the germline V gene.

Sequencing input: blood, either unsorted or a sorted T cell fraction (not recorded which). The receptor was derived from a female donor with ankylosing spondylitis or in good health (not recorded which). The rearrangement joined TRBV4-3 to TRBJ2-3; 9 junctional bases match TRBD2. The sequence in DNA is TGCGCCAGCAGCCCAGCGTCTAGCGGGATCATCACAGATACGCAGTATTTT. It specifies CASSPASSGIITDTQYF.